The rows below give T cell receptor beta chains drawn from one sample of a study of blood T cell repertoires in COVID-19. This table comes from immunoSEQ multiplex PCR, and its TCRdb copy is limited to in-frame clones, with some not included. The sample has roughly 220,000 clones; about 87% are singletons. The sequenced material came from peripheral blood. These receptors were obtained from a man aged 55-75 years with acute or convalescent COVID-19. CDR3s include the opening cysteine and the closing phenylalanine or tryptophan. The D gene is left open where the match is weak. Some rows mark clone size as missing; the rest say once, few, many or name a class of expanded clone.

v_call	j_call	cdr3_length	d_call	clone_size	cdr3_nt	cdr3_aa
TRBV7-2	TRBJ1-1	15	-	-	TGTGCCAGCAGCTTAGCCAGGAGGGGGAACACTGAAGCTTTCTTT	CASSLARRGNTEAFF
TRBV16	TRBJ2-5	16	-	-	TGTGCCAGCAGCCAATCGATCAGCAGGGTTGACGAGACCCAGTACTTC	CASSQSISRVDETQYF
TRBV29-1	TRBJ1-5	13	TRBD1	-	TGCAGCGTTTCCGACAGGGACAATCAGCCCCAGCATTTT	CSVSDRDNQPQHF
TRBV4-3	TRBJ2-2	17	-	-	TGCGCCAGCAGCCAAGATCTTCGGCAGGGAGGCACCGGGGAGCTGTTTTTT	CASSQDLRQGGTGELFF
TRBV6-2/TRBV6-3	TRBJ1-1	18	TRBD1	-	TGTGCCAGCAGTTACGAGATCGTGGCAGGGGGCGATCACACTGAAGCTTTCTTT	CASSYEIVAGGDHTEAFF
TRBV27	TRBJ1-2	14	-	-	TGTGCCAGCAGTTTATCTAGGTTAGGCAGGGACTACACCTTC	CASSLSRLGRDYTF
TRBV19	TRBJ2-7	13	-	-	TGTGCCACCCGCCCGGACAGTCGTCTCGAGCAGTACTTC	CATRPDSRLEQYF
TRBV20-1	TRBJ2-5	14	TRBD1	-	TGCAGTGCTAGTCCCCAGGGGGTTCAAGAGACCCAGTACTTC	CSASPQGVQETQYF
TRBV4-1	TRBJ2-7	14	-	-	TGCGCCAGCAGCCAAGATTTGGTAGTTTACGAGCAGTACTTC	CASSQDLVVYEQYF
TRBV7-2	TRBJ2-5	15	-	-	TGTGCCAGCAGCTTCTGGAGGGGGGGACAAGAGACCCAGTACTTC	CASSFWRGGQETQYF
TRBV13	TRBJ2-3	13	-	few	TGTGCCAGCTTGAGGGACAAAACAGATACGCAGTATTTT	CASLRDKTDTQYF
TRBV7-2	TRBJ1-5	16	TRBD1	few	TGTGCCAGCAGCTTTAAGGGGGCTCGGGGCAATCAGCCCCAGCATTTT	CASSFKGARGNQPQHF
TRBV18	TRBJ1-2	15	-	few	TGTGCCAGCTCACCAACTAAAGACAGATCCCCTGGCTACACCTTC	CASSPTKDRSPGYTF
TRBV5-1	TRBJ2-3	16	TRBD2	-	TGCGCCAGCAGCTTGGCGGGACTAGCATCCACAGATACGCAGTATTTT	CASSLAGLASTDTQYF
TRBV25-1	TRBJ1-1	12	-	-	TGTGCCAGCAGTGATCGAGACAAAGGAGCTTTCTTT	CASSDRDKGAFF
TRBV15	TRBJ1-2	13	TRBD1	-	TGTGCCACCAGCTTGACAGGGAGCTATGGCTACACCTTC	CATSLTGSYGYTF
TRBV24-1	TRBJ2-5	16	TRBD1	-	TGTGCCACCAGTGATTTTTCGGACAGGGTGCAAGAGACCCAGTACTTC	CATSDFSDRVQETQYF
TRBV2	TRBJ1-3	14	TRBD1	-	TGTGCCAGCAGTCGAGGGGGCAAGGGAAACACCATATATTTT	CASSRGGKGNTIYF
TRBV10-3	TRBJ2-5	15	TRBD1	-	TGTGCCATCAGTGAGACAGGGGCTCTGGGGGAGACCCAGTACTTC	CAISETGALGETQYF
TRBV30	TRBJ2-3	14	TRBD2	-	TGTGCCTCTAGCGGGGGGGCCGGGCCAGATACGCAGTATTTT	CASSGGAGPDTQYF
TRBV2	TRBJ1-5	14	TRBD1	-	TGTGCCAGCAGTGACAGGGGGCGCAATCAGCCCCAGCATTTT	CASSDRGRNQPQHF
TRBV27	TRBJ2-5	14	TRBD1	-	TGTGCCAGCAGTTCGACGACAGGGGTCGGGACCCAGTACTTC	CASSSTTGVGTQYF
TRBV29-1	TRBJ2-5	13	TRBD1	-	TGCAGCGTACGCACAGGGGGGTCAGAGACCCAGTACTTC	CSVRTGGSETQYF
TRBV20-1	TRBJ2-1	15	TRBD1	-	TGCAGTGCTAGTTCCCGTGGACAGGGCTACAATGAGCAGTTCTTC	CSASSRGQGYNEQFF
TRBV12-3/TRBV12-4	TRBJ1-2	12	TRBD1	few	TGTGCCAGCAGCCCTTACAGGGGAGGCTACACCTTC	CASSPYRGGYTF
TRBV4-2	TRBJ2-3	15	-	few	TGTGCCAGCAGCGGGAGAGGCCAACGGGGGAATACGCAGTATTTT	CASSGRGQRGNTQYF
TRBV12-3/TRBV12-4	TRBJ1-4	13	TRBD1	-	TGTGCCAGCAGGGGACAGGGTAGTGAAAAACTGTTTTTT	CASRGQGSEKLFF
TRBV6-5	TRBJ1-1	13	-	-	TGTGCCAGCAGTCCAGGGCCAGGGCCCCAAGCTTTCTTT	CASSPGPGPQAFF
TRBV7-3	TRBJ2-2	16	-	-	TGTGCCAGCAGCTTTGGGGGACTCGCGAACACCGGGGAGCTGTTTTTT	CASSFGGLANTGELFF
TRBV5-1	TRBJ2-7	16	-	-	TGCGCCAGCAGCCTATCGGGGTTCCCGGACTCCTACGAGCAGTACTTC	CASSLSGFPDSYEQYF
TRBV12-3/TRBV12-4	TRBJ1-2	13	-	-	TGTGCCAGCCAGCGGGGCGGTGCGAGGGGCTACACCTTC	CASQRGGARGYTF
TRBV5-1	TRBJ2-1	14	TRBD2	once	TGCGCCAGCACCGGACTAGAGTTTGGCAATGAGCAGTTCTTC	CASTGLEFGNEQFF
TRBV7-3	TRBJ1-1	13	TRBD1	once	TGTGCCAGCAGCTTGACAGGGTTGGGTGAAGCTTTCTTT	CASSLTGLGEAFF
TRBV6-5	TRBJ1-3	16	-	-	TGTGCCAGCAGTTACCGTACGGCAGGCTCTGGAAACACCATATATTTT	CASSYRTAGSGNTIYF
TRBV27	TRBJ2-3	19	-	-	TGTGCCAGCAGTTTAGAGGGTATCGGACGCGGAGGGTACACAGATACGCAGTATTTT	CASSLEGIGRGGYTDTQYF
TRBV5-1	TRBJ2-7	15	TRBD2	-	TGCGCCAGCAGCGAACTAGCGGGGGCTACGTACGAGCAGTACTTC	CASSELAGATYEQYF
TRBV19	TRBJ2-5	17	-	-	TGTGCCAGTAGTTATGGACAGATATATCAGTACCAAGAGACCCAGTACTTC	CASSYGQIYQYQETQYF
TRBV9	TRBJ2-3	15	TRBD2	-	TGTGCCAGCAGCATGGGCGGGGGGACTTTAGATACGCAGTATTTT	CASSMGGGTLDTQYF
TRBV2	TRBJ1-2	13	TRBD1	few	TGTGCCAGCAGCGGAACAGGGGTCGACGGCTACACCTTC	CASSGTGVDGYTF
TRBV11-2	TRBJ2-1	15	TRBD2	-	TGTGCCAGCAGCTTTGCGCGGGGGGCAGGGTATGAGCAGTTCTTC	CASSFARGAGYEQFF
TRBV6-5	TRBJ1-2	15	TRBD1	-	TGTGCCAGCAGTTACCCACCGGGACAGGGTTTTAGCTACACCTTC	CASSYPPGQGFSYTF
TRBV5-1	TRBJ2-1	15	TRBD1	-	TGCGCCAGCAGCTTGGCCGACAGGGGAGGTGGAGAGCAGTTCTTC	CASSLADRGGGEQFF
TRBV7-3	TRBJ1-5	15	-	-	TGTGCCAGCAGCTTAACAGCGGGGAGCAATCAGCCCCAGCATTTT	CASSLTAGSNQPQHF
TRBV30	TRBJ1-5	13	TRBD1	once	TGTGCCCGGGACAGGGGGCCTAGACAGCCCCAGCATTTT	CARDRGPRQPQHF
TRBV25-1	TRBJ2-7	17	TRBD2	once	TGTGCCAGCAGTGAATTTACGAGAGCGGGGGGGGCCGGCGAGCAGTACTTC	CASSEFTRAGGAGEQYF
TRBV7-3	TRBJ2-7	14	TRBD1	few	TGTGCCAGCAGCTCCGGGACAGGGCCCTACGAGCAGTACTTC	CASSSGTGPYEQYF
TRBV9	TRBJ2-3	18	TRBD2	-	TGTGCCAGCAGCGTAGGACTAGCGGGGGCTTCTAGCACAGATACGCAGTATTTT	CASSVGLAGASSTDTQYF
TRBV5-1	TRBJ1-1	16	-	-	TGCGCCAGCAGCTTGGAGTCAGGTACTCGGCACACTGAAGCTTTCTTT	CASSLESGTRHTEAFF
TRBV6-4	TRBJ2-7	15	-	-	TGTGCCAGCACCTACCCCCGGGTATCCCCCTACGAGCAGTACTTC	CASTYPRVSPYEQYF
TRBV2	TRBJ1-5	13	-	-	TGTGCCAGCAGTGACCAGGGCGGCGCGCCCCAGCATTTT	CASSDQGGAPQHF
TRBV6-2/TRBV6-3	TRBJ2-5	16	-	-	TGTGCCAGCAGTTACTCGATTTGGGGGGGGCGAGAGACCCAGTACTTC	CASSYSIWGGRETQYF
TRBV3-1/TRBV3-2	TRBJ2-1	14	-	-	TGTGCCAGCAGCCAAGTCCCCGGTTACAATGAGCAGTTCTTC	CASSQVPGYNEQFF
TRBV5-1	TRBJ2-1	18	TRBD2	-	TGCGCCAGCAGCCCCCGAATTCCGGGACTAGCGTCCTACAATGAGCAGTTCTTC	CASSPRIPGLASYNEQFF
TRBV4-2	TRBJ1-4	15	-	-	TGTGCCAGCAGCCAAGTCGACAGTACTTATGAAAAACTGTTTTTT	CASSQVDSTYEKLFF
TRBV7-8	TRBJ2-4	17	TRBD2	once	TGTGCCAGCAGCTTCCTAGCGGGTGAAATAGCCAAAAACATTCAGTACTTC	CASSFLAGEIAKNIQYF
TRBV12-3/TRBV12-4	TRBJ1-4	12	-	-	TGTGCCAGCAGTTTCCGTGAGGAAAAACTGTTTTTT	CASSFREEKLFF